The entry that follows covers one TCR beta chain sequence. Its antigen is unknown. Each CDR3 protein is one row after TCRdb ran MiXCR on the RT-PCR reads. The table includes about 520,000 distinct CDR3 sequences, over 25% detected once. These data are taken from a study of response to subunit inactivated influenza vaccine. Findings and caveats of the study: With each seasonal influenza vaccination, the authors suggested, few new T cells are recruited.

The clonotype was recovered from a man aged 45-65 years who received an inactivated influenza vaccine. The sample in question was CD4+ T cells sorted from PBMCs, obtained around 5 days after vaccination.

The DNA of the CDR3 is TGCGCCAGCAGCGGAGGACTAGCGGGGGTTCAAGATACGCAGTATTTT. This sequence encodes CASSGGLAGVQDTQYF. The rearrangement links TRBV5-1 to TRBJ2-3; 13 bases agree with TRBD2. CDR1 and CDR2 from the germline V gene are SGHRS and YFSETQ. Unmatched junction bases numbered 7, after V lost 4 bases and J lost 5 bases. The CDR3 sequence is 16 residues long.